Listed below are T cell receptor beta chains from one sample, sequenced in a study of cytomegalovirus exposure and HLA in healthy donors. Here immunoSEQ multiplex PCR was the method, and the copy in TCRdb shows in-frame clones only, minus some. The sample includes some 150,000 clones, about 74% of them seen just once. The sample taken for sequencing was PBMCs. The receptor set was obtained from a man in his late teens or twenties in good health and CMV-seropositive. Both conserved end residues are part of each CDR3. D genes are given only for firm matches. Size is stated for part of the rows, as once, few or many counts, or as a class when the clone is expanded.

-	-	TRBV28	TRBJ1-2	CASTLPGVQGLYGYTF	TGTGCCAGCACCCTTCCAGGTGTCCAGGGGCTCTATGGCTACACCTTC
TRBD1	-	TRBV12-5	TRBJ1-2	CASGPLLGGSYTF	TGTGCTAGTGGCCCCCTGTTAGGGGGCAGCTACACCTTC
TRBD1	-	TRBV2	TRBJ1-2	CASSENRGRLYGYTF	TGTGCCAGCAGTGAGAACAGGGGGCGCCTCTATGGCTACACCTTC
-	few	TRBV6-5	TRBJ1-4	CASSLWQSNEKLFF	TGTGCCAGCAGTTTGTGGCAGTCTAATGAAAAACTGTTTTTT
-	-	TRBV5-8	TRBJ2-5	CASSLRVKETQYF	TGTGCCAGCAGCTTGCGGGTGAAAGAGACCCAGTACTTC
-	few	TRBV6-5	TRBJ2-3	CASKRTDTQYF	TGTGCCAGCAAGAGAACAGATACGCAGTATTTT
TRBD2	-	TRBV7-8	TRBJ2-1	CASSLFLSGLADSYNEQFF	TGTGCCAGCAGCTTATTCCTCTCGGGACTAGCGGACTCCTACAATGAGCAGTTCTTC
TRBD1	-	TRBV6-5	TRBJ1-1	CASRGTGNTEAFF	TGTGCCAGCAGGGGGACAGGGAACACTGAAGCTTTCTTT
TRBD2	few	TRBV11-2	TRBJ2-1	CASSRGLADYNEQFF	TGTGCCAGCAGCCGGGGACTAGCGGACTACAATGAGCAGTTCTTC
-	-	TRBV5-4	TRBJ1-6	CASSLGQFYNSPLHF	TGTGCCAGCAGCTTGGGACAGTTCTATAATTCACCCCTCCACTTT
-	-	TRBV7-9	TRBJ1-1	CASSEGGITEAFF	TGTGCCAGCAGCGAGGGGGGGATCACTGAAGCTTTCTTT
TRBD1	-	TRBV4-2	TRBJ2-5	CASSQSDRKETQYF	TGTGCCAGCAGCCAATCGGACAGGAAAGAGACCCAGTACTTC
TRBD2	-	TRBV28	TRBJ2-1	CASSLGLVSNNEQFF	TGTGCCAGCAGCCTGGGACTAGTTTCAAACAATGAGCAGTTCTTC
TRBD1	-	TRBV2	TRBJ1-3	CASSVQGAEGNTIYF	TGTGCCAGCAGTGTACAGGGGGCGGAAGGAAACACCATATATTTT
-	few	TRBV6-1	TRBJ2-7	CASSDRPSYEQYF	TGTGCCAGCAGTGACAGGCCTTCCTACGAGCAGTACTTC
-	-	TRBV10-3	TRBJ2-7	CATRDGRTYEQYF	TGTGCCACGCGGGACGGAAGAACCTACGAGCAGTACTTC
-	few	TRBV5-1	TRBJ1-1	CASSLGVGTEAFF	TGCGCCAGCAGCTTAGGAGTGGGCACTGAAGCTTTCTTT
-	-	TRBV7-6	TRBJ2-5	CASSPRTSQETQYF	TGTGCCAGCAGCCCTCGGACATCCCAAGAGACCCAGTACTTC
TRBD2	-	TRBV19	TRBJ2-5	CASRTSGRETQYF	TGTGCCAGTAGGACTAGCGGGAGAGAGACCCAGTACTTC
TRBD2	few	TRBV5-4	TRBJ2-5	CASSLRGSPTKTQYF	TGTGCCAGCAGCTTGCGCGGGAGCCCCACCAAGACCCAGTACTTC
TRBD1	few	TRBV6-5	TRBJ1-5	CASSYRTGYNQPQHF	TGTGCCAGCAGTTACAGGACAGGTTACAATCAGCCCCAGCATTTT
TRBD2	-	TRBV30	TRBJ2-7	CAWFPSGGAHEQYF	TGTGCCTGGTTTCCCTCGGGGGGGGCCCACGAGCAGTACTTC
TRBD2	-	TRBV5-4	TRBJ2-3	CASSLGDAGGPIDTQYF	TGTGCCAGCAGCTTGGGGGACGCGGGGGGGCCGATAGATACGCAGTATTTT
-	-	TRBV6-4	TRBJ2-7	CASSPDRSSYEQYF	TGTGCCAGCAGTCCCGACAGGAGCTCCTACGAGCAGTACTTC
TRBD1	-	TRBV29-1	TRBJ2-1	CSVIQGAFYDEQFF	TGCAGCGTTATACAGGGGGCGTTTTATGATGAGCAGTTCTTC
-	-	TRBV18	TRBJ2-2	CASSPYITAGANTGELFF	TGTGCCAGCTCACCATATATCACGGCAGGGGCGAACACCGGGGAGCTGTTTTTT
-	-	TRBV6-4	TRBJ1-2	CAIPAGEKPYGYTF	TGTGCCATCCCGGCGGGGGAGAAGCCCTATGGCTACACCTTC
-	few	TRBV7-9	TRBJ2-5	CASIPTGGETQYF	TGTGCCAGCATCCCTACCGGAGGGGAGACCCAGTACTTC
-	-	TRBV5-6	TRBJ1-6	CASSPIAIPNSPLHF	TGTGCCAGCAGCCCAATCGCTATTCCTAATTCACCCCTCCACTTT
-	few	TRBV5-1	TRBJ2-3	CASSFYNSRGGDTQYF	TGCGCCAGCAGCTTCTATAACAGCAGGGGCGGAGATACGCAGTATTTT
-	-	TRBV2	TRBJ1-1	CASRAGRLNTEAFF	TGTGCCAGCAGGGCGGGACGGCTGAACACTGAAGCTTTCTTT
TRBD1	-	TRBV19	TRBJ1-4	CASSAGAPGQASEKLFF	TGTGCCAGTAGCGCAGGGGCTCCGGGACAGGCGAGTGAAAAACTGTTTTTT
-	-	TRBV5-8	TRBJ1-1	CASSFYRDTEAFF	TGTGCCAGCAGCTTTTACAGAGACACTGAAGCTTTCTTT
-	-	TRBV6-5	TRBJ1-2	CASSYSHLGGDGYTF	TGTGCCAGCAGTTACTCGCATCTGGGGGGAGATGGCTACACCTTC
TRBD1	-	TRBV29-1	TRBJ2-5	CSVLTGDMETQYF	TGCAGCGTTTTGACAGGGGACATGGAGACCCAGTACTTC
TRBD2	-	TRBV19	TRBJ2-3	CASSISSGSTDTQYF	TGTGCCAGTAGTATATCTAGCGGGAGCACAGATACGCAGTATTTT
-	-	TRBV21-1	TRBJ2-5	CARQKAQETQYF	TGTGCCAGACAGAAGGCCCAAGAGACCCAGTACTTC
TRBD2	-	TRBV5-1	TRBJ2-3	CASSRGGTDTQYF	TGCGCCAGCAGCCGGGGGGGCACAGATACGCAGTATTTT
-	few	TRBV29-1	TRBJ2-7	CSVEETVSYEQYF	TGCAGCGTTGAAGAGACAGTATCCTACGAGCAGTACTTC
TRBD1	-	TRBV2	TRBJ1-4	CASSEGQGAFSEKLFF	TGTGCCAGCAGCGAGGGACAGGGGGCTTTTAGCGAAAAACTGTTTTTT
TRBD2	-	TRBV5-1	TRBJ2-1	CASSLVGTSGLNEQFF	TGCGCCAGCAGCTTGGTTGGGACTAGCGGCCTCAATGAGCAGTTCTTC
TRBD2	few	TRBV27	TRBJ2-3	CASSPLAGLTDTQYF	TGTGCCAGCAGTCCACTAGCGGGACTCACAGATACGCAGTATTTT
-	-	TRBV4-3	TRBJ1-1	CASSQGRGRDTEAFF	TGCGCCAGCAGCCAAGGGAGGGGTAGGGACACTGAAGCTTTCTTT